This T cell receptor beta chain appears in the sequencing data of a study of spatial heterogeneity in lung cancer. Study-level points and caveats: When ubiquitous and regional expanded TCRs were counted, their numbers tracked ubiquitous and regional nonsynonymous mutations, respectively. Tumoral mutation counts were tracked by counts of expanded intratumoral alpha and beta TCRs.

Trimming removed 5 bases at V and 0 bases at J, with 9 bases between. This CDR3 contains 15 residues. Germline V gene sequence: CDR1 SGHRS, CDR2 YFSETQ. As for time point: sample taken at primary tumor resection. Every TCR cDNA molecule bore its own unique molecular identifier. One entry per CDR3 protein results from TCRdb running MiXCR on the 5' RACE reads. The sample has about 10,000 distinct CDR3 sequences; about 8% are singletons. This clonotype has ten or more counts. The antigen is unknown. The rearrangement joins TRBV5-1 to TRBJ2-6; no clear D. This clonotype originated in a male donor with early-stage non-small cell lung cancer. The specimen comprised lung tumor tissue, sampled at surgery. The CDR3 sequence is CASRPAPSGANVLTF. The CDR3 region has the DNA TGCGCCAGCAGACCCGCCCCCTCTGGGGCCAACGTCCTGACTTTC.